The source of this T cell receptor (beta chain) is a study of T cells in tuberculosis. As for the study in general: Sequenced TCRs come from CD1B-GMM tetramer-binding T cells.

Time point indicated: new active TB diagnosis, blood taken before or within 7 days of starting treatment. Profiled with immunoSEQ multiplex PCR; TCRdb holds only in-frame clones, not every one. The profile shows around 30,000 clones, approximately 85% of them singletons. Germline trimming cut 3 bases from V and 2 bases from J; bases unmatched to any gene: 2. Germline values: CDR1 SGHTA, CDR2 FQGNSA. The CDR3 is 16 residues long. The V gene is TRBV7-2, the J gene TRBJ1-3, with 12 bases lining up with TRBD1. The sample here was PBMCs, taken at tuberculosis diagnosis. This clonotype was obtained from an adult with tuberculosis. In nucleotides, the CDR3 is TGTGCCAGCAGCTTGGGACAGGGGGCCCCTGGAAACACCATATATTTT. Translated, it gives CASSLGQGAPGNTIYF.